A single sample gave rise to the 25 T cell receptor beta chains below, sequenced in a study of technical replicates of blood from a few donors. Sequencing used immunoSEQ multiplex PCR; TCRdb keeps in-frame clones, though not all of them. This table holds about 17,000 clones, about 79% found once. The source material was PBMCs. These TCRs come from a human donor in good health. Some clones in this sample may be carry-over from other donors' samples.

The chain has TRBV11-2 and TRBJ2-7; maybe TRBD1 (6 bases). The V end lost 3 bases, the J end lost 0 bases, and 9 bases lay between the germline ends. Germline lookup yields CDR1 SGHAT and CDR2 FQNNGV. The CDR3 runs 14 residues. The CDR3 region has the DNA TGTGCCAGCAGCTTTCGGGACATCTCCTACGAGCAGTACTTC. It encodes CASSFRDISYEQYF.

This clone has just one count. The chain links TRBV2 to TRBJ1-5, with D possibly being TRBD1 (5 bases). Trimming took off 3 bases at V and 2 bases at J, with 11 bases between the two ends. The germline gives CDR1 SNHLY, CDR2 FYNNEI. There are 15 residues in the CDR3. The CDR3 is CASSEGGGGNQPQHF. CDR3 sequence (DNA): TGTGCCAGCAGTGAGGGGGGAGGGGGCAATCAGCCCCAGCATTTT.

This chain uses TRBV19 with TRBJ2-1; 10 bases are shared with TRBD2. V shed 5 bases and J 6 bases; nucleotides not matched to a gene: 1. Germline V gives CDR1 LNHDA, CDR2 SQIVND (reference sequence). The CDR3 totals 13 residues. The CDR3 loop reads CASSGLAANEQFF. Written as DNA, the CDR3 is TGTGCCAGTAGTGGACTAGCGGCCAATGAGCAGTTCTTC.

J is TRBJ2-5 and V is TRBV5-6; TRBD2 agrees at 12 bases. CDR3 length: 16 residues. CDR1 and CDR2 (germline): SGHDT, YYEEEE. V lost 6 bases, J lost 2 bases, and 8 bases stayed unmatched. CDR3 loop: CASTRLAGAEQETQYF. The CDR3 region has the DNA TGTGCCAGCACCCGACTAGCGGGAGCCGAGCAAGAGACCCAGTACTTC. The full variable domain, its missing parts supplied by reference TRBV5-6 and TRBJ2-5, is DAGVTQSPTHLIKTRGQQVTLRCSPKSGHDTVSWYQQALGQGPQFIFQYYEEEERQRGNFPDRFSGHQFPNYSSELNVNALLLGDSALYLCASTRLAGAEQETQYFGPGTRLLVL.

This clone was seen a handful of times. The rearrangement joins TRBV7-3 to TRBJ1-1; D is possibly TRBD1 (6 bases). The CDR3 is 17 residues long. Germline values: CDR1 SGHTA, CDR2 FQGTGA. V shed 5 bases and J shed 0 bases, with 19 bases lying between them. CDR3 region: CASSPQGGGELNTEAFF. CDR3 nucleotides: TGTGCCAGCAGCCCACAAGGGGGGGGAGAGTTGAACACTGAAGCTTTCTTT.

The V gene is TRBV15, the J gene TRBJ2-5; D is ambiguous. V dropped 0 bases and J dropped 4 bases, with 6 bases sitting between them. Germline loops: CDR1 LNHNV, CDR2 YYDKDF (reference sequence). This CDR3 is built from 13 residues. CDR3 in DNA: TGTGCCACCAGCAGAGAGTCGGGAGAGACCCAGTACTTC. Translating it yields CATSRESGETQYF.

CDR3 nucleotide sequence: TGTGCCTGGAGTGTTGGGGGGAGCTCCTACGAGCAGTACTTC. This sequence encodes CAWSVGGSSYEQYF. This chain links TRBV30 with TRBJ2-7, with D possibly matching TRBD2 (6 bases). This CDR3 is built from 14 residues. Per germline, CDR1 GTSNPN and CDR2 SVGIG (reference sequence). V was shortened by 0 bases and J by 0 bases, with 9 bases between the two germline ends.

This clone was seen more than once but under ten times. V gene TRBV10-3 combines with J gene TRBJ2-7; TRBD1 might be the D (10 bases). CDR3 length equals 19 residues. Trimming removed 4 bases from V and 2 bases from J, with 27 bases in between. CDR1 is ENHRY, CDR2 SYGVKD, per germline. The CDR3 reads CAISGGGDRGKVWAYEQYF. The CDR3 DNA follows: TGTGCCATCAGTGGCGGGGGGGACAGGGGAAAGGTCTGGGCCTACGAGCAGTACTTC.

The chain recombines TRBV15 with TRBJ1-3; a possible D gene is TRBD1 (6 bases). Germline lookup yields CDR1 LNHNV and CDR2 YYDKDF (reference sequence). This CDR3 has 17 residues. The V and J ends lost 1 base and 0 bases respectively, with 13 bases between them. DNA for the CDR3: TGTGCCACCAGCAGAGGACAGGCTAGTAGCTCTGGAAACACCATATATTTT. Encoded protein: CATSRGQASSSGNTIYF. The full variable domain, completed using reference TRBV15 and TRBJ1-3, is DAMVIQNPRYQVTQFGKPVTLSCSQTLNHNVMYWYQQKSSQAPKLLFHYYDKDFNNEADTPDNFQSRRPNTSFCFLDIRSPGLGDTAMYLCATSRGQASSSGNTIYFGEGSWLTVV.

This clone has only one observation. For the CDR3, the DNA is TGCAGCGTTGAACCGCAGGGGGGGAACACCGGGGAGCTGTTTTTT. Amino acid sequence: CSVEPQGGNTGELFF. The gene calls are TRBV29-1 and TRBJ2-2; D possibly corresponds to TRBD1 (7 bases). The CDR3 spans 15 residues. Germline V gene sequence: CDR1 SQVTM, CDR2 ANQGSEA. Trimming pared 2 bases from V and 1 base from J, leaving 11 bases between.

The V and J genes are TRBV7-2 and TRBJ2-7; 7 positions match TRBD2. Germline CDR1 and CDR2: SGHTA and FQGNSA. The CDR3 totals 12 residues. The V gene end was trimmed by 5 bases and the J gene end by 7 bases; junction bases not matched to a gene: 5. CDR3 sequence: CASSRTLAEQYF. CDR3 nucleotide sequence: TGTGCCAGCAGCCGGACACTAGCGGAGCAGTACTTC.

This clone was counted only a few times. V usage is TRBV18 and J usage is TRBJ1-1, with TRBD1 identical over 8 bases. CDR3 length: 12 amino acids. The trim removed 6 bases at V and 10 bases at J, leaving 7 bases unmatched. Germline V gives CDR1 KGHSH, CDR2 LQKENI. This CDR3 reads CASSTGERVAFF. CDR3 nucleotides: TGTGCCAGCTCGACAGGGGAGAGGGTAGCTTTCTTT.

J is TRBJ2-3 and V is TRBV5-1; the match to TRBD2 covers 14 bases. Losses at the gene ends were 0 bases for V and 5 bases for J; bases not matched to a gene: 2. Per germline, CDR1 SGHRS and CDR2 YFSETQ. This CDR3 spans 16 amino acids. The CDR3 DNA follows: TGCGCCAGCAGCTTGGGACTAGCGGGAGGGGTAGATACGCAGTATTTT. This gives the protein CASSLGLAGGVDTQYF.

The CDR3 DNA sequence: TGTGCCAGCAGCTTGGGGGGCAGGGGGCAAGATACGCAGTATTTT. This sequence encodes CASSLGGRGQDTQYF. The chain recombines TRBV5-5 with TRBJ2-3, with 8 positions matching TRBD1. The CDR3 is 15 residues long. The trim removed 0 bases at V and 5 bases at J, leaving 5 bases unmatched. Per the germline V gene, CDR1 is SGHKS and CDR2 is YYEKEE (reference sequence).

In this sample, this clone turned up once. The rearrangement joins TRBV30 to TRBJ1-5; no reliable D call. Germline-derived CDR1 and CDR2 are GTSNPN and SVGIG (reference sequence). This CDR3 region has 12 residues. Deletions cut 5 bases from V and 13 bases from J, with 18 bases between. The CDR3 nucleotides are TGTGCCTGGGAGTCCTTGGGAGGTCCGCAGCATTTT. Amino acid sequence: CAWESLGGPQHF. The variable domain in full, with the rest retrieved from reference TRBV30 and TRBJ1-5, is SQTIHQWPATLVQPVGSPLSLECTVEGTSNPNLYWYRQAAGRGLQLLFYSVGIGQISSEVPQNLSASRPQDRQFILSSKKLLLSDSGFYLCAWESLGGPQHFGDGTRLSIL.

The chain has TRBV2 and TRBJ1-2; the D gene is possibly TRBD1 (6 bases). V lost 7 bases and J 6 bases, leaving 15 bases between the germline ends. The CDR3 loop spans 13 amino acids. The germline V gene has CDR1 SNHLY and CDR2 FYNNEI. The CDR3 DNA sequence: TGTGCCAGCACCCCATGGAGGACAGATGGCTACACCTTC. Its protein product is CASTPWRTDGYTF.

This rearrangement joins TRBV6-5 to TRBJ2-7; D might be TRBD1 (6 bases). Trimming left V 8 bases short and J 6 bases short, with 23 bases between. This CDR3 has 15 residues. The V gene's germline CDR1 is MNHEY and CDR2 SVGAGI. CDR3 nucleotides: TGTGCCAGCTTCAAAAAGGCAGGGGATGGGATCGAGCAGTACTTC. Amino acids: CASFKKAGDGIEQYF.

In the case of this clone: An end of the junction differs from the germline gene, which may be a read error. The chain's CDR3 is CSVGELTPYF. DNA of the CDR3: TGCAGCGTCGGGGAACTGACCCCGTACTTC. V is TRBV29-1 and J is TRBJ2-5; the D gene is possibly TRBD2 (5 bases). CDR1 is SQVTM, CDR2 ANQGSEA, per germline. The CDR3 is made up of 10 amino acids. Together with reference TRBV29-1 and TRBJ2-5, the CDR3 gives the full variable domain: SAVISQKPSRDICQRGTSLTIQCQVDSQVTMMFWYRQQPGQSLTLIATANQGSEATYESGFVIDKFPISRPNLTFSTLTVSNMSPEDSSIYLCSVGELTPYFGPGTRLLVL.

The J gene is TRBJ2-7, the V gene TRBV30; D not certain. Germline loops: CDR1 GTSNPN, CDR2 SVGIG (reference sequence). The V gene lost 0 bases and the J gene lost 3 bases, with 9 bases spanning the gap. The CDR3 is 13 amino acids. The CDR3 reads CAWSVESSYEQYF. DNA of the CDR3: TGTGCCTGGAGTGTAGAGTCTAGCTACGAGCAGTACTTC. Supplemented by reference TRBV30 and TRBJ2-7, the full variable domain reads SQTIHQWPATLVQPVGSPLSLECTVEGTSNPNLYWYRQAAGRGLQLLFYSVGIGQISSEVPQNLSASRPQDRQFILSSKKLLLSDSGFYLCAWSVESSYEQYFGPGTRLTVT.

The V gene is TRBV11-3, the J gene TRBJ2-2; TRBD1 agrees at 10 bases. With V trimmed by 2 bases and J by 5 bases, 8 bases remained unmatched. In germline, CDR1 is SGHNT, CDR2 YENEEA. The CDR3 is 17 residues long. CDR3 sequence: CASSLKPGTGVTGELFF. The CDR3 DNA reads as TGTGCCAGCAGCTTAAAACCCGGGACAGGGGTGACCGGGGAGCTGTTTTTT.

The chain recombines TRBV5-4 with TRBJ2-7, with a weak D call TRBD1 (9 bases). Trimming stripped 7 bases from V and 1 base from J, with 15 bases between. From germline, CDR1 is SGHNT and CDR2 YYREEE (reference sequence). CDR3 size: 14 residues. As DNA, the CDR3 is TGTGCCAGCGCGGGGGGACAGGGTTCCTACGAGCAGTACTTC. Its translation is CASAGGQGSYEQYF.

CDR3 in amino acids: CASSYLAGVIYNEQFF. CDR3 bases: TGTGCCAGCAGCTACCTAGCGGGAGTCATCTACAATGAGCAGTTCTTC. V and J are TRBV7-8 and TRBJ2-1; 10 bases map to TRBD2. The CDR3 totals 16 residues. V lost 4 bases to trimming and J lost 3 bases; unmatched junction nucleotides: 6. Germline V gives CDR1 SGHVS, CDR2 FQNEAQ.

This chain uses TRBV18 with TRBJ1-2; D perhaps matches TRBD1 (6 bases). Germline-derived CDR1 and CDR2 are KGHSH and LQKENI. Deletions cut 3 bases from V and 0 bases from J, with 17 bases between. The CDR3 has 17 amino acids. CDR3 region: CASSPTGFTGSNYGYTF. The CDR3 nucleotides are TGTGCCAGCTCACCTACAGGGTTCACTGGTTCTAACTATGGCTACACCTTC.

CDR3 sequence (DNA): TGTGCCAGCAGGCCGGTTCCATCAGGGGTTGCGGACACCGGGGAGCTGTTTTTT. It yields the protein CASRPVPSGVADTGELFF. The chain recombines TRBV21-1 with TRBJ2-2; the table's TRBD1 call for D was not verified on the DNA. TRBV21-1 is noted as a pseudogene. CDR3 length equals 18 residues.

V usage is TRBV2 and J usage is TRBJ2-5, with 7 bases identical to TRBD2. The last part of the DNA fits TRBJ2-7 better; the J call may be wrong. The CDR3 runs 14 residues. Germline V gives CDR1 SNHLY, CDR2 FYNNEI. In nucleotides, the CDR3 is TGTGCCAGCAAGAGGGAGGGCGTCATCTACGAGCAGTACTTC. Its translation is CASKREGVIYEQYF.